This T cell receptor beta chain was sequenced during a study of blood T cell repertoires in COVID-19. Measured with immunoSEQ multiplex PCR; TCRdb has only the in-frame clones, and not every one. In the table there are about 200,000 clones, around 80% of which are singletons. Clinical history reported by participants formed the basis on which cohorts were assigned. V trimming: 6 bases; J trimming: 1 base; junction bases outside the gene matches: 2. The CDR3 consists of 13 residues. Per the germline V gene, CDR1 is SGHVS and CDR2 is FQNEAQ. The sample consisted of PBMCs or T cells enriched from blood (not recorded which). The receptor comes from a woman between 50 and 59 years old with acute COVID-19. The chain uses TRBV7-8 and TRBJ2-5; 7 nucleotides match TRBD2. CDR3 bases: TGTGCCAGCAGGGAGCGGGGCCAAGAGACCCAGTACTTC. The encoded protein is CASRERGQETQYF.